The entry that follows covers one T cell receptor (beta chain) sequence. Its antigen is unidentified. This record comes from a study of T cells in Graves' hyperthyroidism and ophthalmopathy. Overall study findings and caveats: Blood also held most thyroid clonotypes expanded beyond 0.001.

Regions amplified from RNA transcripts were the TCR beta CDR3 regions. HTBI primers drove first-round RT-PCR of the TCR CDR3. One entry per CDR3 protein results from TCRdb running MiXCR on the multiplex PCR reads. The sample has fewer than 600,000 distinct CDR3 sequences, around 15% seen once. Subjects aged 18 to 65 presented with newly diagnosed hyperthyroidism of less than 2 months' duration. Patients with uncontrolled infections, other autoimmune diseases, pregnancy or lactation were excluded. The CDR3 loop spans 15 amino acids. The germline V gene encodes CDR1 SGDLS and CDR2 YYNGEE. The ends were cut back, 4 bases at V and 6 bases at J, with 20 bases in the middle.

The chain uses TRBV9 and TRBJ2-7; maybe TRBD2 (5 bases). Sequenced sample: blood. The sequence derives from a woman aged 40 to 50 with Graves' hyperthyroidism. The CDR3 nucleotides read TGTGCCAGCAGCCCCAGTGGACTCAACAGCCGCGAGCAGTACTTC. Its protein is CASSPSGLNSREQYF. The full variable domain, its missing parts supplied by reference TRBV9 and TRBJ2-7, is DSGVTQTPKHLITATGQRVTLRCSPRSGDLSVYWYQQSLDQGLQFLIQYYNGEERAKGNILERFSAQQFPDLHSELNLSSLELGDSALYFCASSPSGLNSREQYFGPGTRLTVT.